Listed below are T cell receptor beta chains from one sample, sequenced in a study of OX40 agonist ivuxolimab in advanced cancers. Sequenced by immunoSEQ multiplex PCR; TCRdb stores in-frame clones only, minus some. The table lists about 79,000 clones, approximately 85% of them singletons. Material: CD4+ or CD8+ T cells sorted from blood, obtained in a trial of the OX40 agonist ivuxolimab. Receptors originate from an adult with an advanced solid tumor such as melanoma, head and neck, liver or kidney cancer. CDR3s include the opening cysteine and the closing phenylalanine or tryptophan. Each record gives: clone size, V gene, J gene, D gene, CDR3 DNA, CDR3 protein. A D gene is named only where the DNA matches it firmly. Where a row states a size, it is once, few, many or the class of an expanded clone; other rows omit it.

abundance: .; v_gene: TRBV7-6; j_gene: TRBJ2-5; d_gene: .; CDR3nt: TGTGCCAGCAGCCGGGACTACCAAGAGACCCAGTACTTC; CDR3aa: CASSRDYQETQYF
abundance: .; v_gene: TRBV7-9; j_gene: TRBJ2-7; d_gene: .; CDR3nt: TGTGCCAGCAGTCCTCTCAGCAACAGGGACGAGCAGTACTTC; CDR3aa: CASSPLSNRDEQYF
abundance: .; v_gene: TRBV7-2; j_gene: TRBJ2-1; d_gene: .; CDR3nt: TGTGCCAGCAGCTTTCCTGGAGAGCCCCAGTTCTTC; CDR3aa: CASSFPGEPQFF
abundance: .; v_gene: TRBV5-4; j_gene: TRBJ2-7; d_gene: .; CDR3nt: TGCGCCAGCAGCCAAGGGGTGCTTGGGGGGTACGAGCAGTACTTC; CDR3aa: CASSQGVLGGYEQYF
abundance: .; v_gene: TRBV5-4; j_gene: TRBJ2-1; d_gene: TRBD2; CDR3nt: TGTGCCAGCAGCTCGATTAGCGGGTATGAGCAGTTCTTC; CDR3aa: CASSSISGYEQFF
abundance: .; v_gene: TRBV6-5; j_gene: TRBJ2-7; d_gene: .; CDR3nt: TGTGCCAGCAGCCCGGGACTTCTCTACGAGCAGTACTTC; CDR3aa: CASSPGLLYEQYF
abundance: few; v_gene: TRBV21-1; j_gene: TRBJ2-5; d_gene: .; CDR3nt: TGTGCCAGCCCTGACAGTAGCCAAGAGACCCAGTACTTC; CDR3aa: CASPDSSQETQYF
abundance: .; v_gene: TRBV4-1; j_gene: TRBJ2-7; d_gene: .; CDR3nt: TGCGCCAGCAGCCAAGATTCTCCGGATTCCGGGACGACCTACGAGCAGTACTTC; CDR3aa: CASSQDSPDSGTTYEQYF
abundance: .; v_gene: TRBV6-6; j_gene: TRBJ2-2; d_gene: .; CDR3nt: TGTGCCAGCAGTTACTCTCAGTCTCAGAACACCGGGGAGCTGTTTTTT; CDR3aa: CASSYSQSQNTGELFF
abundance: .; v_gene: TRBV7-2; j_gene: TRBJ2-5; d_gene: .; CDR3nt: TGTGCCAGCAGCTTAATACCTGGACAAGAGACCCAGTACTTC; CDR3aa: CASSLIPGQETQYF
abundance: .; v_gene: TRBV7-2; j_gene: TRBJ2-7; d_gene: .; CDR3nt: TGTGCCAGCAGCTTAGATGCGCCCTCCTACGAGCAGTACTTC; CDR3aa: CASSLDAPSYEQYF
abundance: .; v_gene: TRBV28; j_gene: TRBJ2-7; d_gene: .; CDR3nt: TGTGCCAGCAGTTTAAACTCCTACGAGCAGTACTTC; CDR3aa: CASSLNSYEQYF
abundance: .; v_gene: TRBV11-3; j_gene: TRBJ2-6; d_gene: TRBD2; CDR3nt: TGTGCCAGCAGCTTAGGCGGGGGATCGGATGGCAACGTCCTGACTTTC; CDR3aa: CASSLGGGSDGNVLTF
abundance: .; v_gene: TRBV10-3; j_gene: TRBJ1-2; d_gene: .; CDR3nt: TGTGCCATCAGAGGTGATGGCTACACCTTC; CDR3aa: CAIRGDGYTF
abundance: .; v_gene: TRBV4-2; j_gene: TRBJ2-6; d_gene: .; CDR3nt: TGTGCCAGCAGCCAAGAGTCGACCGTCTCTGGGGCCAACGTCCTGACTTTC; CDR3aa: CASSQESTVSGANVLTF
abundance: .; v_gene: TRBV5-1; j_gene: TRBJ2-7; d_gene: .; CDR3nt: TGCGCCAGCAGCTTGACCGGGAGCGGCTACGAGCAGTACTTC; CDR3aa: CASSLTGSGYEQYF